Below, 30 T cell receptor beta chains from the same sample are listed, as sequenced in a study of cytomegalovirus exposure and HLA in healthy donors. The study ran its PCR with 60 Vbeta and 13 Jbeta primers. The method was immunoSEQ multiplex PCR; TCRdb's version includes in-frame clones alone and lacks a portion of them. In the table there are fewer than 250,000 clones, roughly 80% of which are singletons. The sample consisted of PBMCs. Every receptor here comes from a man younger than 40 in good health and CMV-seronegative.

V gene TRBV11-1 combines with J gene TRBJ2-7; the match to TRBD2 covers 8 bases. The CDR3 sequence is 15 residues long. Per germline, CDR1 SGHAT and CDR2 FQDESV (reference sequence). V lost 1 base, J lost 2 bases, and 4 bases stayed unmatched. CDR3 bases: TGTGCCAGCAGCTTAGAAGCGGGGGCTACCTACGAGCAGTACTTC. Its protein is CASSLEAGATYEQYF.

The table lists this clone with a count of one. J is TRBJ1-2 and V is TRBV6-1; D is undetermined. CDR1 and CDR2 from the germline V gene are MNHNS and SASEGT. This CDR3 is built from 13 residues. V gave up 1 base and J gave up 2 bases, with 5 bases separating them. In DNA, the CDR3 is TGTGCCAGCAGTGAAGGCAGGAACTATGGCTACACCTTC. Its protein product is CASSEGRNYGYTF.

The CDR3 DNA is TGTGCCAGCAGTTCAGCCGGGACTCTTGAGAAACTGTTTTTT. As protein: CASSSAGTLEKLFF. This chain joins TRBV28 and TRBJ1-4, with TRBD1 as a possible D gene (5 bases). The ends were cut back, 4 bases at V and 11 bases at J, with 17 bases in the middle. The CDR3 totals 14 residues. In germline, CDR1 is MDHEN, CDR2 SYDVKM.

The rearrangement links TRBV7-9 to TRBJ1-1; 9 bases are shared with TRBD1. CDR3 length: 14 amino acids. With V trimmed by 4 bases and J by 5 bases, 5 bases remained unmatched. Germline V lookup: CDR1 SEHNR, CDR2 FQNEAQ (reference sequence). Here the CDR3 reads CASSSRQGETEAFF. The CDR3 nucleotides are TGTGCCAGCAGCTCACGACAGGGGGAAACTGAAGCTTTCTTT.

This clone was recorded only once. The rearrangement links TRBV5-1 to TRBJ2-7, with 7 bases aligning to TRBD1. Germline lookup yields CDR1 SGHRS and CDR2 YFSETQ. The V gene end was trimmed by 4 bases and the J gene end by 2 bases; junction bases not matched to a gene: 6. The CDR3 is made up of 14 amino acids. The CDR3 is CASSLGTVAYEQYF. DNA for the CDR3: TGCGCCAGCAGCCTGGGGACAGTGGCCTACGAGCAGTACTTC.

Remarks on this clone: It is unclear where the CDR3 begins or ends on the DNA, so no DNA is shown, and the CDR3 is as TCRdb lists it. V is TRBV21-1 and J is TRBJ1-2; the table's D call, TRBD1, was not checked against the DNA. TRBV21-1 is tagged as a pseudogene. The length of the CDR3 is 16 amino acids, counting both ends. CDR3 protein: CASSLKRYRCFYGYTF.

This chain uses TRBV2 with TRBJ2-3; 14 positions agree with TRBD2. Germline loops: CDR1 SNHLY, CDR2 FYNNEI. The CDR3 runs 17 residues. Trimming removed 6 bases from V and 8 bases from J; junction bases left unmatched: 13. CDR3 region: CASRTSGGAGGILTQYF. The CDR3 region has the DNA TGTGCCAGCAGGACTAGCGGGGGGGCGGGTGGAATACTTACGCAGTATTTT. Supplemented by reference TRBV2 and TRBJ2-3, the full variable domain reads EPEVTQTPSHQVTQMGQEVILRCVPISNHLYFYWYRQILGQKVEFLVSFYNNEISEKSEIFDDQFSVERPDGSNFTLKIRSTKLEDSAMYFCASRTSGGAGGILTQYFGPGTRLTVL.

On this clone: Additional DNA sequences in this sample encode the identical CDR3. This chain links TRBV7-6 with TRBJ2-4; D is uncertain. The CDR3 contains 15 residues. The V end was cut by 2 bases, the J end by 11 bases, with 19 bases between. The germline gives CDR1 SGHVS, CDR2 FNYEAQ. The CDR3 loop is CASSLLLPPPLVQYF. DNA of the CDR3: TGTGCCAGCAGCTTACTACTCCCCCCGCCATTAGTTCAGTACTTC.

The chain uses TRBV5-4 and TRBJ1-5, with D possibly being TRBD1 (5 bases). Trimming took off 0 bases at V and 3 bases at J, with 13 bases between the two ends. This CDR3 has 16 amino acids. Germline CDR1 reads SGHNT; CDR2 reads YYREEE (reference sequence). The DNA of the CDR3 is TGTGCCAGCAGCTTGGCCGGGCAGGGTGACAATCAGCCCCAGCATTTT. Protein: CASSLAGQGDNQPQHF.

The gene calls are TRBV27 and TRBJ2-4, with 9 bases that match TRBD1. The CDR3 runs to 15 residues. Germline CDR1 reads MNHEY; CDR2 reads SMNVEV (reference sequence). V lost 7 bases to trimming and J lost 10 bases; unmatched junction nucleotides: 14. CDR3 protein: CASTPGRDRVLIQYF. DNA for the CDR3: TGTGCCAGCACTCCCGGCCGGGACAGGGTCCTTATTCAGTACTTC.

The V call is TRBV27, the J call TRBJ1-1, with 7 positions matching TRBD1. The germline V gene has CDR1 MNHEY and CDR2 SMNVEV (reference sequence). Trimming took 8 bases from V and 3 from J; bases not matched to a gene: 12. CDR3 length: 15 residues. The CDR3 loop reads CASRDQQGTYTEAFF. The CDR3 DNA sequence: TGTGCCAGCCGTGATCAACAGGGGACCTACACTGAAGCTTTCTTT.

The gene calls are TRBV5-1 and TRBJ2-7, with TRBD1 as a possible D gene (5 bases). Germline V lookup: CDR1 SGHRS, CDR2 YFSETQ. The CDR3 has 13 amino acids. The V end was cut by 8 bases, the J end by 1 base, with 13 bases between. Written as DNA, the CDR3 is TGCGCCAGTAGGGGAACAGTATCCTACGAGCAGTACTTC. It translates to CASRGTVSYEQYF.

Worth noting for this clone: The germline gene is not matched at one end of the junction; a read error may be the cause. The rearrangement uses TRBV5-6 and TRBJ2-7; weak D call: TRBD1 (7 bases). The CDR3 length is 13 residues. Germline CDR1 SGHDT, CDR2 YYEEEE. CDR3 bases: TGTGCCAGCAGCTTGGCAGGGGGGTCCGAACTCATTTTC. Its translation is CASSLAGGSELIF. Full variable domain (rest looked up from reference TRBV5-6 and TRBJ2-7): DAGVTQSPTHLIKTRGQQVTLRCSPKSGHDTVSWYQQALGQGPQFIFQYYEEEERQRGNFPDRFSGHQFPNYSSELNVNALLLGDSALYLCASSLAGGSELIFGPGTRLTVT.

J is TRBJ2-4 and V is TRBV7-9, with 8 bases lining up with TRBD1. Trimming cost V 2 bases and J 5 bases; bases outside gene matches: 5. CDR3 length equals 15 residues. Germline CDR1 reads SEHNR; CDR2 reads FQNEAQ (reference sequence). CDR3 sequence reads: CASSLSLTGENIQYF. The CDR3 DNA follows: TGTGCCAGCAGCTTATCGTTGACAGGGGAAAACATTCAGTACTTC.

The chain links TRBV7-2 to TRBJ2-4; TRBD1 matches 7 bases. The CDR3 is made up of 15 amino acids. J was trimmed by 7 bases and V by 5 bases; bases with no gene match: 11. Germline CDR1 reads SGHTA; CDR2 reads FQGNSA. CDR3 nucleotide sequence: TGTGCCAGCAGCCGAGCGTGGACAGGAAACAACATTCAGTACTTC. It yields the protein CASSRAWTGNNIQYF.

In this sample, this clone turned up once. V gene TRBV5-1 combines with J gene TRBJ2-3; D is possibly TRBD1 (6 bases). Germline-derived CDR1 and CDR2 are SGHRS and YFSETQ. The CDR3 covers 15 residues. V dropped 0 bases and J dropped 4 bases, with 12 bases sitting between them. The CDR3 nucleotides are TGCGCCAGCAGCTTGGAAATGGGGGCCCCAGATACGCAGTATTTT. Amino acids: CASSLEMGAPDTQYF.

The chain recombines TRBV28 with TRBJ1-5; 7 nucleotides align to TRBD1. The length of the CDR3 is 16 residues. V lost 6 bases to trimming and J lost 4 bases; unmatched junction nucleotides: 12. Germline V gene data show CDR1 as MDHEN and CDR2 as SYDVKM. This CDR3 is CASRGLAGTDNQPQHF. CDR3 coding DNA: TGTGCCAGCAGGGGTCTCGCGGGGACAGATAATCAGCCCCAGCATTTT.

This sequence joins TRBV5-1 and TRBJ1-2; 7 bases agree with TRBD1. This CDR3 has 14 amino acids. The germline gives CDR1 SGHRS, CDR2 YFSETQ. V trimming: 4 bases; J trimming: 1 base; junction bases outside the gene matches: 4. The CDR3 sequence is CASSRQGVNYGYTF. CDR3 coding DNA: TGCGCCAGCAGCCGACAGGGAGTTAACTATGGCTACACCTTC.

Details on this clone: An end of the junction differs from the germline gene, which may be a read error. The CDR3 loop is CASSFVSGGTGGASVLTF. In DNA form, the CDR3 reads TGCGCCAGCAGCTTTGTTAGCGGGGGAACCGGTGGGGCCAGCGTCCTGACTTTC. The chain uses TRBV5-1 and TRBJ2-6, with 9 positions matching TRBD2. The CDR3 extends over 18 amino acids. Germline V gene data show CDR1 as SGHRS and CDR2 as YFSETQ.

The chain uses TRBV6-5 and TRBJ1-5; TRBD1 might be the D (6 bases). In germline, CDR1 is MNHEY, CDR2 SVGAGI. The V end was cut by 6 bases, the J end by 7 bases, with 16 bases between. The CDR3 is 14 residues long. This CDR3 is CASSSGQSRQPQHF. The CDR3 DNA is TGTGCCAGCAGCAGCGGACAGTCGAGGCAGCCCCAGCATTTT.

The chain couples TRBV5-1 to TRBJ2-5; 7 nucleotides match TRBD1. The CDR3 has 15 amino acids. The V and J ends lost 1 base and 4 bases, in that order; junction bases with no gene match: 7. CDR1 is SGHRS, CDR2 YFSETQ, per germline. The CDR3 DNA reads TGCGCCAGCAGCTTGCGAACAGGGGAAAGAGAGACCCAGTACTTC. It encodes CASSLRTGERETQYF. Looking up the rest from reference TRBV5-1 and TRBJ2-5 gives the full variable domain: KAGVTQTPRYLIKTRGQQVTLSCSPISGHRSVSWYQQTPGQGLQFLFEYFSETQRNKGNFPGRFSGRQFSNSRSEMNVSTLELGDSALYLCASSLRTGERETQYFGPGTRLLVL.

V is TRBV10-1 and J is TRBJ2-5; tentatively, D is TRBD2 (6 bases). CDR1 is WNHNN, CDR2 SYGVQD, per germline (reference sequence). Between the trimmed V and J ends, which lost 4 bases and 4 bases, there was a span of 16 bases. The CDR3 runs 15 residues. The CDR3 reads CASSVWGRLRETQYF. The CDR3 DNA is TGCGCCAGCAGTGTATGGGGGAGGTTGCGAGAGACCCAGTACTTC.

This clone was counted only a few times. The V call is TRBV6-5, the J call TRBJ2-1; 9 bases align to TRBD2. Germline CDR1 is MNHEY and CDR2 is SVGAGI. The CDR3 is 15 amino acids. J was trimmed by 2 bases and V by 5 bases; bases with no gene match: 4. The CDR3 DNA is TGTGCCAGCAGTAATAGCGGGGGTCCCTACAATGAGCAGTTCTTC. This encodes CASSNSGGPYNEQFF.

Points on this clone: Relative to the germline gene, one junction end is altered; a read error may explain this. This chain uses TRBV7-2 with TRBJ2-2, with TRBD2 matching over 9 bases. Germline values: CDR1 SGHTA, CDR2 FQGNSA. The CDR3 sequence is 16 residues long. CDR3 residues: CASSLEVAGATRELFF. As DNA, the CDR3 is TGTGCCAGCAGCTTAGAGGTAGCGGGGGCCACCCGGGAGCTGTTTTTT.

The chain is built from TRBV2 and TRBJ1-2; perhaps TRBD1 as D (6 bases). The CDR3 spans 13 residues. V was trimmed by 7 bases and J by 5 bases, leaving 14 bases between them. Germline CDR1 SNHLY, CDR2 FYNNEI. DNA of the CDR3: TGTGCCAGCACTTTACAGGGATCGTATGGCTACACCTTC. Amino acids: CASTLQGSYGYTF.

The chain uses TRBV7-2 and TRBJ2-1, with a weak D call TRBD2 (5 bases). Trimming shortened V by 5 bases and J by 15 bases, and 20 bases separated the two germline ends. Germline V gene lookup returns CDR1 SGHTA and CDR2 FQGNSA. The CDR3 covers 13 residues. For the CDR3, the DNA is TGTGCCAGCAGCCCCCCCGTGACTAAATCACGGTTCTTC. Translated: CASSPPVTKSRFF.

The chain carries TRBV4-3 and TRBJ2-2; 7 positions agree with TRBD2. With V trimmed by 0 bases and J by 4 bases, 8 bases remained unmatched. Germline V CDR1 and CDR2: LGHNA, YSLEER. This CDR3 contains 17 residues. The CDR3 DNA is TGCGCCAGCAGCCAAGAAACAGCGGGGAGATTCACCGGGGAGCTGTTTTTT. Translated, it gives CASSQETAGRFTGELFF.

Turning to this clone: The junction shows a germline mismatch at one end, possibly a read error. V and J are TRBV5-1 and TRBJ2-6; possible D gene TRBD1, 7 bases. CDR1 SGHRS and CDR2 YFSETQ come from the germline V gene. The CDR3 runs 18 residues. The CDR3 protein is CASSLYPRQGGGASVLTF. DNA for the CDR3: TGCGCCAGCAGCTTGTACCCCAGACAGGGAGGTGGGGCCAGCGTCCTGACTTTC.

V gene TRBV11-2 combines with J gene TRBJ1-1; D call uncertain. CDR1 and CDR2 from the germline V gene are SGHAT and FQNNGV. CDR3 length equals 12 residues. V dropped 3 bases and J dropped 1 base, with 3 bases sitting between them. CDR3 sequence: CASSFQNTEAFF. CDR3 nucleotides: TGTGCCAGCAGCTTTCAGAACACTGAAGCTTTCTTT.

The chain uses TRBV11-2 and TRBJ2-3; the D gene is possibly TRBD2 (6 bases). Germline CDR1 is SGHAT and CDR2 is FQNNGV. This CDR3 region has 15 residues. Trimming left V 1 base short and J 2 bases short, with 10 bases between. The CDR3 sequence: CASSLGAGYTDTQYF. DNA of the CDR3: TGTGCCAGCAGCTTAGGGGCGGGGTACACAGATACGCAGTATTTT.